Shown below are 19 T cell receptor beta chains from a single sample sequenced in a study of blood T cells in healthy people across ages. Next came a second PCR, run for about 6 to 12 cycles, which used a sample-barcoded 5' primer along with a J-beta primer mix. TCRdb independently ran MiXCR on the 5' RACE reads; one entry per CDR3 protein. Of fewer than 900,000 distinct CDR3 sequences listed, 40% to 45% are singletons. What was sequenced was blood. Receptor source: a woman aged 60-75 years in good health.

In its sample, this clonotype was seen a few times. The chain joins TRBV6-4 to TRBJ1-4; TRBD1 matches 7 bases. CDR3 length equals 13 residues. The germline V gene encodes CDR1 MRHNA and CDR2 SNTAGT. Germline trimming cut 6 bases from V and 5 bases from J; bases unmatched to any gene: 3. CDR3 in amino acids: CASRGQPNEKLFF. The CDR3 DNA reads TGTGCCAGCAGGGGACAGCCGAATGAAAAACTGTTTTTT.

At least ten counts were recorded for this clonotype. This chain uses TRBV7-9 with TRBJ1-2; no clear D gene. Trimming took 4 bases from V and 4 from J, leaving 19 bases between them. The germline V gene has CDR1 SEHNR and CDR2 FQNEAQ (reference sequence). The CDR3 extends over 16 amino acids. The DNA for the CDR3 is TGTGCCAGCAGCTACGAACCTGGAAGCGAGACCTATGGCTACACCTTC. Its protein is CASSYEPGSETYGYTF. Using reference TRBV7-9 and TRBJ1-2 for the parts outside the CDR3, the full variable domain is DTGVSQNPRHKITKRGQNVTFRCDPISEHNRLYWYRQTLGQGPEFLTYFQNEAQLEKSRLLSDRFSAERPKGSFSTLEIQRTEQGDSAMYLCASSYEPGSETYGYTFGSGTRLTVV.

The V and J genes are TRBV20-1 and TRBJ1-1; D not certain. Trimming stripped 0 bases from V and 4 bases from J, with 18 bases between. Germline V gene sequence: CDR1 DFQATT, CDR2 SNEGSKA (reference sequence). The CDR3 spans 16 residues. The CDR3 region is CSARDGIRMEATEAFF. DNA for the CDR3: TGCAGTGCTAGAGATGGTATCAGGATGGAGGCCACTGAAGCTTTCTTT.

This clonotype was observed a few times. The chain links TRBV5-8 to TRBJ2-1; 10 bases map to TRBD2. The CDR3 is made up of 15 amino acids. CDR1 SGHTS and CDR2 YDEGEE come from the germline V gene. Germline trimming cut 1 base from V and 8 bases from J; bases unmatched to any gene: 6. CDR3 sequence (DNA): TGTGCCAGCAGCTTGCCTAGCGGGAGTGGGTATGAGCAGTTCTTC. The encoded protein is CASSLPSGSGYEQFF. Based on the CDR3 plus reference TRBV5-8 and TRBJ2-1, the full variable domain is EAGVTQSPTHLIKTRGQQATLRCSPISGHTSVYWYQQALGLGLQFLLWYDEGEERNRGNFPPRFSGRQFPNYSSELNVNALELEDSALYLCASSLPSGSGYEQFFGPGTRLTVL.

V and J are TRBV6-5 and TRBJ1-4, with D uncertain. From germline, CDR1 is MNHEY and CDR2 SVGAGI. This CDR3 has 18 amino acids. Deletions cut 4 bases from V and 3 bases from J, with 21 bases between. CDR3: CASSLRRSLGVSNEKLFF. CDR3 bases: TGTGCCAGCAGTTTACGACGGAGCCTGGGAGTGTCTAATGAAAAACTGTTTTTT.

The chain recombines TRBV20-1 with TRBJ2-4; D gene ambiguous. This CDR3 is 14 amino acids long. The V gene's germline CDR1 is DFQATT and CDR2 SNEGSKA (reference sequence). Deletions cut 1 base from V and 7 bases from J, with 14 bases between. This CDR3 reads CSARANARLNIQYF. DNA for the CDR3: TGCAGTGCTAGAGCAAATGCTAGGCTTAACATTCAGTACTTC.

V gene TRBV5-4 combines with J gene TRBJ2-7; no clear D. V lost 0 bases, J lost 0 bases, and 7 bases lay in between. Germline CDR1 and CDR2: SGHNT and YYREEE (reference sequence). The CDR3 has 14 amino acids. This chain's CDR3 is CASSLGHFSYEQYF. In nucleotides, the CDR3 is TGTGCCAGCAGCTTGGGCCATTTCTCCTACGAGCAGTACTTC.

A word on this clonotype: Just one base apart from a much larger clone, this may be a read error. CDR3 amino acids: CASRIGTANTEAFF. CDR3 bases: TGTGCCAGCAGGATCGGGACAGCGAACACTGAAGCTTTCTTT. V is TRBV6-1 and J is TRBJ1-1; TRBD1 matches 7 bases. The CDR3 contains 14 residues. Germline-derived CDR1 and CDR2 are MNHNS and SASEGT. Trimming removed 6 bases from V and 1 base from J; junction bases left unmatched: 5.

At least ten counts were recorded for this clonotype. The chain combines TRBV12-3 or TRBV12-4 with TRBJ1-2, with D possibly being TRBD1 (6 bases). The CDR3 runs 19 residues. V lost 3 bases and J lost 6, with 29 bases in between. The CDR3 DNA reads TGTGCCAGCAGTTTGATCAGGGGCAGCGGGTCCCTGAAAGGGGATGGCTACACCTTC. Translation gives CASSLIRGSGSLKGDGYTF.

The J gene is TRBJ2-1, the V gene TRBV6-1, with a tentative D call TRBD2 (5 bases). Germline lookup yields CDR1 MNHNS and CDR2 SASEGT. This CDR3 contains 15 residues. Trimming removed 2 bases from V and 0 bases from J, with 8 bases in between. CDR3: CASSELGSSYNEQFF. The CDR3 bases are TGTGCCAGCAGTGAATTAGGGAGCTCCTACAATGAGCAGTTCTTC.

Note on this clonotype: This may come from a read error, since a much larger clone is one base off. The V and J genes are TRBV20-1 and TRBJ2-4; possible D gene TRBD1, 5 bases. CDR1 is DFQATT, CDR2 SNEGSKA, per germline (reference sequence). Trimming shortened V by 1 base and J by 8 bases, and 12 bases separated the two germline ends. The CDR3 contains 13 residues. The DNA for the CDR3 is TGCAGTGCTAGAGCACAGGCTGGGGACATTCAGTACTTC. Translating gives CSARAQAGDIQYF.

This sequence joins TRBV20-1 and TRBJ1-6; D unclear. From germline, CDR1 is DFQATT and CDR2 SNEGSKA (reference sequence). The length of the CDR3 is 13 residues. V lost 0 bases to trimming and J lost 6 bases, with 6 bases between them. The DNA of the CDR3 is TGCAGTGCTAGAGATAGCGGTAATTCACCCCTCCACTTT. It is translated as CSARDSGNSPLHF.

This clonotype was seen repeatedly, ten times or more. The chain employs TRBV12-3 or TRBV12-4 and TRBJ2-5, with D tentatively TRBD1 (5 bases). This CDR3 contains 14 residues. Trimming shortened V by 5 bases and J by 4 bases, and 14 bases separated the two germline ends. The CDR3 DNA follows: TGTGCCAGCAGTCCCCTAGACAGCTCAGAGACCCAGTACTTC. Protein product: CASSPLDSSETQYF.

A remark on this clonotype: One end of the junction is discordant with germline, which a read error may explain. The J gene is TRBJ2-1, the V gene TRBV28; tentatively, D is TRBD1 (5 bases). The CDR3 has 13 residues. CDR1 is MDHEN, CDR2 SYDVKM, per germline. The CDR3 sequence is CASTLTAYSEQFF. The DNA of the CDR3 is TGTGCCAGCACCCTGACAGCATACAGTGAGCAGTTCTTC.

The gene calls are TRBV10-3 and TRBJ1-1; D gene uncertain. V was pared by 3 bases and J by 9 bases, with 11 bases between. Germline lookup yields CDR1 ENHRY and CDR2 SYGVKD. This CDR3 has 12 residues. Here the CDR3 reads CAISDGEGQAFF. The CDR3 DNA reads as TGTGCCATCAGTGACGGGGAGGGCCAAGCTTTCTTT.

This sequence joins TRBV5-1 and TRBJ1-5, with D possibly TRBD1 on 6 matching bases. From germline, CDR1 is SGHRS and CDR2 YFSETQ. The CDR3 totals 13 residues. The ends were cut back, 3 bases at V and 5 bases at J, with 9 bases in the middle. The CDR3, as DNA: TGCGCCAGCAGCTGGGGACAAGATCAGCCCCAGCATTTT. Translated: CASSWGQDQPQHF.

The V call is TRBV6-2 or TRBV6-3, the J call TRBJ2-4; TRBD1 is a possible D gene (5 bases). The J call is doubtful: the DNA matches TRBJ2-7 better. Germline V gene sequence: CDR1 MNHEY, CDR2 SVGEGT. The CDR3 sequence is 14 residues long. Here the CDR3 DNA reads TGTGCCAGCAGGTACCTTACAGGTACCTACGAGCAGTACTTC. Its translation: CASRYLTGTYEQYF.

This clonotype came up many times. The chain employs TRBV5-1 and TRBJ2-7; 8 bases agree with TRBD1. V lost 0 bases and J lost 5; bases outside the gene matches: 10. This CDR3 has 16 amino acids. The germline gives CDR1 SGHRS, CDR2 YFSETQ. This CDR3 reads CASSLGDRGPRDEQYF. The CDR3 coding sequence is TGCGCCAGCAGCTTGGGAGACAGGGGACCTCGGGACGAGCAGTACTTC.

Points on this clonotype: One end of the junction does not line up with germline, which may come from a read error. CDR3 loop: CASSERDRLYNEQFF. The CDR3 DNA reads as TGCGCCAGCAGCGAACGGGACAGGTTATACAACGAGCAGTTCTTC. The rearrangement uses TRBV5-1 and TRBJ2-1, with TRBD1 matching over 8 bases. Per germline, CDR1 SGHRS and CDR2 YFSETQ. This CDR3 has 15 residues.